This TCR beta chain was found in a study of T cells expressing NK-cell markers. Across the whole study: Sorted T-cell subsets CD3+CD56+NKG2C+, CD3+CD56+NKG2C- and CD3+CD56-NKG2C+ were TCR beta-sequenced. Serological testing identified seven of the eight sequenced donors as HCMV-seropositive and one as seronegative.

Using the 5' RACE reads, TCRdb records one entry per CDR3 protein without DNA. The ten most abundant clones cover around 37% of a sample with about 150,000 distinct CDR3 sequences. Germline CDR1 reads SGDLS; CDR2 reads YYNGEE. CDR3 length: 14 amino acids. Sequences were obtained from blood T cells: a sorted CD56 or NKG2C T cell subset, CD4+ or CD8+ T cells, or bulk PBMC T cells (not recorded which). The chain uses TRBV9 and TRBJ2-7; TCRdb proposes TRBD2, but this gene call is untestable without DNA. The TCR sequence derives from a woman in her forties or fifties in good health. CDR3: CASSVTSGIHEQYF. The full variable domain, completed using reference TRBV9 and TRBJ2-7, is DSGVTQTPKHLITATGQRVTLRCSPRSGDLSVYWYQQSLDQGLQFLIQYYNGEERAKGNILERFSAQQFPDLHSELNLSSLELGDSALYFCASSVTSGIHEQYFGPGTRLTVT.